This T cell receptor beta chain was observed in a study of T cells in Graves' hyperthyroidism and ophthalmopathy. In this sample, this clonotype turned up many times. Its antigen is currently unknown. Germline V gene data show CDR1 as SEHNR and CDR2 as FQNEAQ (reference sequence). J gave up 1 base and V 5 bases, and 5 bases lay outside the gene matches. The CDR3 is 14 residues long. The study left out patients who had uncontrolled infection, other autoimmune disease, pregnancy or lactation. Clinical symptoms, serum thyroxine and TRAb, thyroid ultrasound and orbital computed tomography were used for the diagnoses. General study results and limits: In blood, most of the thyroid clonotypes expanded above 0.001 were also present. Before onset, ophthalmopathy was predicted by the model a median around 6.5 months earlier.

The source material, RNA transcripts, was used to amplify TCR beta CDR3 regions. In the first-round RT-PCR of the TCR CDR3, the HTBI primer set was used. In TCRdb, the multiplex PCR reads were re-called with MiXCR into one record per CDR3 protein. The sample holds 480,000 or so distinct CDR3 sequences, 40% to 50% seen once. The sequenced sample consisted of peripheral blood or thyroid tissue (not recorded which). V is TRBV7-9 and J is TRBJ2-7; TRBD1 aligns across 7 bases. The sequence was collected from an adult woman with Graves' disease, either hyperthyroidism or ophthalmopathy (not recorded which). The CDR3 region is CASSHRDRSYEQYF. The CDR3 region has the DNA TGTGCCAGCAGCCACCGGGACAGATCCTACGAGCAGTACTTC.